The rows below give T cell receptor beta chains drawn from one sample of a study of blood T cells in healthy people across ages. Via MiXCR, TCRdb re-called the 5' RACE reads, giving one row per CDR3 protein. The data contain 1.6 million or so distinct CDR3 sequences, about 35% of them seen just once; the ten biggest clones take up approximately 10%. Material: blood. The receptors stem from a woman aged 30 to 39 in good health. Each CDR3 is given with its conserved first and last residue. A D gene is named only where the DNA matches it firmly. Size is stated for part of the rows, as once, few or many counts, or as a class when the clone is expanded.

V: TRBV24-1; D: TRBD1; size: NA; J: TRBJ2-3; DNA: TGTGCCACCAGTGATGAGGGGACAGGGGACGCTACGCAGTATTTT; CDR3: CATSDEGTGDATQYF
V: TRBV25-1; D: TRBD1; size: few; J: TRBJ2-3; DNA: TGTGCCAGCAGTGAATTGGGGACAGGGAGCACAGATACGCAGTATTTT; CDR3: CASSELGTGSTDTQYF
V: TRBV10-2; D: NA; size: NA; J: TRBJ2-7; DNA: TGCGCCAGCAGTGATCGGCTTCCCGGGGAAGGCGAGCAGTACTTC; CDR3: CASSDRLPGEGEQYF
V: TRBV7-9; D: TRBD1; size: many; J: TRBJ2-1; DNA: TGTGCCAGCAGCCGAGGGACAGGCTCCTACAATGAGCAGTTCTTC; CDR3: CASSRGTGSYNEQFF
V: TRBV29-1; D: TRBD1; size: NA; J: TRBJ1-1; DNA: TGCAGCGTAATGAAAGGGCAGGGGGCGAATGAAGCTTTCTTT; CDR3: CSVMKGQGANEAFF
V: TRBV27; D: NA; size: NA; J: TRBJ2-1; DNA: TGTGCCAGCAGTCTCTCACGTCAGCGCAATGAGCAGTTCTTC; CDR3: CASSLSRQRNEQFF
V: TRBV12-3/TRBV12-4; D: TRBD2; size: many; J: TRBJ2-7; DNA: TGTGCCAGCAGTTCGGGACTAGGAATATACGAGCAGTACTTC; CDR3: CASSSGLGIYEQYF
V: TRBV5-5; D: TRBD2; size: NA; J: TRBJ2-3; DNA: TGTGCCAGCAGTGCGGGAGCTTCAGATACGCAGTATTTT; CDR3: CASSAGASDTQYF
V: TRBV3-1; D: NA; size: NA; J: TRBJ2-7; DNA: TGTGCCAGCAGCCCTCAGGCGGGAACAGGACTCTACGAGCAGTACTTC; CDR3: CASSPQAGTGLYEQYF
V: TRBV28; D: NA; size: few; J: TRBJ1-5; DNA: TGTGCCAGCAGTTTATTCGGGGGGGCGAATCAGCCCCAGCATTTT; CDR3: CASSLFGGANQPQHF
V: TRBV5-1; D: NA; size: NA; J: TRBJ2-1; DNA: TGCGCCAGCAGCTTGGGGGCCAGGGTCAATGAGCAGTTCTTC; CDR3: CASSLGARVNEQFF
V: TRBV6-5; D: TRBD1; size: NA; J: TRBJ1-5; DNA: TGTGCCAGCAGTGCGACAGGGCCGGCGGGCAATCAGCCCCAGCATTTT; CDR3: CASSATGPAGNQPQHF
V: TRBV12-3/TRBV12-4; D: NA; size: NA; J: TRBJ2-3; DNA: TGTGCCAGCAGCTCTGTGGGGGCAGCAGATACGCAGTATTTT; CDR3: CASSSVGAADTQYF
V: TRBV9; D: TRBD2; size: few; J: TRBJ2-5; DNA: TGTGCCAGCAGCGTAGGAGGTGTTAGCGGGGGCTCCCTTGGGGAGACCCAGTACTTC; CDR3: CASSVGGVSGGSLGETQYF
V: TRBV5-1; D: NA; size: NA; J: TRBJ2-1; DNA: TGCGCCAGCAGCTCCCAGGGTAGCGTGGGTTACAATGAGCAGTTCTTC; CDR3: CASSSQGSVGYNEQFF
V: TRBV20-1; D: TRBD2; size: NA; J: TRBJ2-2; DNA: TGCAGTGCTTCTAGCGGGAACACCGGGGAGCTGTTTTTT; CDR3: CSASSGNTGELFF
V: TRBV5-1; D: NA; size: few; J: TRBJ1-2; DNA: TGCGCCAGCAGCTTGGGGCCTGGCGGGGTTGGCTACACCTTC; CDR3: CASSLGPGGVGYTF
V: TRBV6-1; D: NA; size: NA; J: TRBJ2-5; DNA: TGTGCCAGCACCGAAGGACCAGGCCAAGACCAAGAGACCCAGTACTTC; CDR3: CASTEGPGQDQETQYF
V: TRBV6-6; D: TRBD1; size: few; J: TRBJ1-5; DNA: TGTGCCAGCAGAAAGGAACAGGGGGCGCCGAGTCAGCCCCAGCATTTT; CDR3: CASRKEQGAPSQPQHF
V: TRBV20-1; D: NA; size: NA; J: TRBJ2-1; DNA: TGCAGTGCCTCCCTAGATAACAATGAGCAGTTCTTC; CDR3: CSASLDNNEQFF
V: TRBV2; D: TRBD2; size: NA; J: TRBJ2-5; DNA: TGTGCCAGCAGTGAAATCGGCGGGGGGATGGGAACCCAGTACTTC; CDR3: CASSEIGGGMGTQYF
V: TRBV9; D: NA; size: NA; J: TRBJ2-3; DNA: TGTGCCAGCAGCGCGGAGACCGACGCGCCCGCCTTAGATACGCAGTATTTT; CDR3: CASSAETDAPALDTQYF
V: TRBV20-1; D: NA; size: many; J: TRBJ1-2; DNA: TGCAGTGCTCCGGACCCCCAGGGGAGGTATGGCTACACCTTC; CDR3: CSAPDPQGRYGYTF
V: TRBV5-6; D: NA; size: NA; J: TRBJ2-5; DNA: TGTGCCAGCAGCTTGGGTGTCTCCGAGACGGATCCTAGGGAGACCCAGTACTTC; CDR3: CASSLGVSETDPRETQYF
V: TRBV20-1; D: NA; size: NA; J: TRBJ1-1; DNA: TGCAGTGCTAAGGGGGGCGTCATAACTGAAGCTTTCTTT; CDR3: CSAKGGVITEAFF